The 5 T cell receptor beta chains given below trace back to one sample, sequenced in a study of technical replicates of blood from several donors. The data were produced by immunoSEQ multiplex PCR, yet TCRdb's version contains in-frame clones alone and is incomplete. Of approximately 13,000 clones in the sample, roughly 83% are singletons; the top ten hold less than 15%. The sample was PBMCs. These receptors were collected from a human donor in good health.

This clone appeared a few times. The chain links TRBV19 to TRBJ1-1; possible D gene TRBD1, 5 bases. Germline lookup yields CDR1 LNHDA and CDR2 SQIVND (reference sequence). Trimming took 5 bases from V and 4 from J, leaving 14 bases between them. There are 14 residues in the CDR3. The CDR3 loop is CASSFNSGPTEAFF. In nucleotides, the CDR3 is TGTGCCAGTAGTTTCAACTCAGGGCCCACTGAAGCTTTCTTT.

CDR3 sequence reads: CAWSGGVKQPQHF. CDR3 nucleotides: TGTGCCTGGAGCGGAGGGGTAAAGCAGCCCCAGCATTTT. The J gene is TRBJ1-5, the V gene TRBV30; D is perhaps TRBD1 (5 bases). The V gene lost 3 bases and the J gene lost 7 bases, with 13 bases spanning the gap. Germline V gene data show CDR1 as GTSNPN and CDR2 as SVGIG (reference sequence). The CDR3 totals 13 residues.

V usage is TRBV5-1 and J usage is TRBJ2-7; possible D gene TRBD1, 6 bases. The CDR3 is made up of 14 amino acids. V lost 2 bases to trimming and J lost 0 bases, with 9 bases between them. Germline assignment: CDR1 SGHRS and CDR2 YFSETQ. CDR3 loop: CASSFTGFSYEQYF. DNA of the CDR3: TGCGCCAGCAGCTTTACAGGGTTCTCCTACGAGCAGTACTTC.

The genes are TRBV7-6 and TRBJ2-5; D is perhaps TRBD1 (6 bases). The V end was cut by 6 bases, the J end by 1 base, with 15 bases between. Germline assignment: CDR1 SGHVS and CDR2 FNYEAQ. The CDR3 consists of 15 residues. Here the CDR3 DNA reads TGTGCCAGCAGATCTCTGGAGGACAGCCAAGAGACCCAGTACTTC. The encoded protein is CASRSLEDSQETQYF.

The V and J genes are TRBV11-2 and TRBJ1-1; possibly TRBD1 for D (5 bases). The V and J ends lost 4 bases and 1 base respectively, with 13 bases between them. This CDR3 comprises 15 residues. CDR1 and CDR2 (germline): SGHAT, FQNNGV. In DNA, the CDR3 is TGTGCCAGCAGCTCTGCCCAGGGCGGGAACACTGAAGCTTTCTTT. This codes for CASSSAQGGNTEAFF.